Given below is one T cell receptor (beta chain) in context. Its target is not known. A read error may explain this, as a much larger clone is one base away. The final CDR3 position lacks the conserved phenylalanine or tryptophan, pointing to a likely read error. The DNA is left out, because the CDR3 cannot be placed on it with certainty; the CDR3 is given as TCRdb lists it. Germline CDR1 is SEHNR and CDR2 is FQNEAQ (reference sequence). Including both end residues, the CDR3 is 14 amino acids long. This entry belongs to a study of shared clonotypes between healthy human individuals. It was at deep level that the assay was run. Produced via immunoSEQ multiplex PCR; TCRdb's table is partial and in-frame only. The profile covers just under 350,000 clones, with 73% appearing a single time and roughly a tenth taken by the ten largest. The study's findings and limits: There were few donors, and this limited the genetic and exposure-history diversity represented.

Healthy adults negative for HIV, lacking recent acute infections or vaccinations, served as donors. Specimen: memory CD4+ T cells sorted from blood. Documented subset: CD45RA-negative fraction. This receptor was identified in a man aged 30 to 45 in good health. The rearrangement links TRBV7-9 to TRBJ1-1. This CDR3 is CASSLAAGPLTLGG.